A selection of T cell receptor beta chains follows, all from one sample in a study of identical twins. Each CDR3 protein gets one entry after TCRdb re-called the 5' RACE reads with MiXCR. The sample yields around 650,000 distinct CDR3 sequences, about 7% seen once. The sample also formed part of further work on yellow fever vaccine responses in identical twins.

The sequenced material came from PBMCs. Receptor source: a woman aged 18-29 years in good health. Each CDR3 is given with its conserved first and last residue. The D gene is left open where the match is weak. The size of a clone is reported for some rows only, either as once, few or many, or as a class for expanded clones.

j_gene | v_gene | d_gene | abundance | CDR3aa | CDR3nt
TRBJ1-1 | TRBV20-1 | . | few | CSAATVSLTGNTEAFF | TGCAGTGCTGCGACCGTCTCCTTGACAGGGAACACTGAAGCTTTCTTT
TRBJ1-1 | TRBV2 | . | . | CASIMEGKNTEAFF | TGTGCCAGCATCATGGAGGGTAAGAACACTGAAGCTTTCTTT
TRBJ2-1 | TRBV6-2/TRBV6-3 | . | many | CASRPQGYNEQFF | TGTGCCAGCAGACCGCAGGGTTACAATGAGCAGTTCTTC
TRBJ2-5 | TRBV12-3/TRBV12-4 | TRBD1 | many | CASRFRDSLLGETQYF | TGTGCCAGCAGATTCCGGGACAGTCTCCTCGGGGAGACCCAGTACTTC
TRBJ2-2 | TRBV20-1 | TRBD2 | . | CSARDWLAGDTGELFF | TGCAGTGCTAGAGATTGGCTAGCGGGTGACACCGGGGAGCTGTTTTTT
TRBJ1-2 | TRBV20-1 | . | . | CSARDSQGDGYTF | TGCAGTGCTAGAGATTCACAGGGAGATGGCTACACCTTC
TRBJ1-2 | TRBV29-1 | TRBD1 | . | CSVEIIQGALGYTF | TGCAGCGTTGAAATTATACAGGGGGCCCTTGGCTACACCTTC
TRBJ2-1 | TRBV20-1 | . | . | CSVGRATYNEQFF | TGCAGTGTCGGACGTGCAACCTACAATGAGCAGTTCTTC
TRBJ2-7 | TRBV5-1 | . | many | CASSLGLGGDEQYF | TGCGCCAGCAGCTTGGGGCTAGGTGGGGACGAGCAGTACTTC
TRBJ1-1 | TRBV28 | TRBD1 | . | CASSQGSWTGGTEAFF | TGTGCCAGCAGTCAAGGGTCCTGGACAGGAGGCACTGAAGCTTTCTTT
TRBJ2-1 | TRBV3-1 | TRBD1 | many | CASSQVGLAGGNEQFF | TGTGCCAGCAGCCAAGTTGGCCTCGCAGGGGGCAATGAGCAGTTCTTC
TRBJ1-2 | TRBV18 | TRBD1 | few | CASRLPGGPNYGYTF | TGTGCCAGCCGACTACCAGGGGGCCCCAACTATGGCTACACCTTC
TRBJ2-2 | TRBV7-9 | TRBD2 | few | CASGLALAGELFF | TGTGCCAGCGGACTAGCTCTCGCCGGGGAGCTGTTTTTT
TRBJ2-5 | TRBV6-5 | . | . | CASSYSLARAETQYF | TGTGCCAGCAGTTACTCGCTCGCCAGGGCGGAGACCCAGTACTTC
TRBJ1-1 | TRBV4-1 | . | few | CASSQEPGASTEAFF | TGCGCCAGCAGCCAAGAACCGGGGGCGAGCACTGAAGCTTTCTTT
TRBJ1-3 | TRBV3-1 | . | once | CASTQQVPGNTIYF | TGTGCCAGCACCCAACAGGTCCCAGGAAACACCATATATTTT
TRBJ1-2 | TRBV6-5 | TRBD1 | . | CASSYSGQGEINYGYTF | TGTGCCAGCAGTTACTCGGGACAGGGGGAAATTAACTATGGCTACACCTTC
TRBJ2-7 | TRBV7-9 | TRBD1 | . | CASSPATGVSEQYF | TGTGCCAGCAGCCCTGCGACAGGGGTGAGCGAGCAGTACTTC
TRBJ1-4 | TRBV12-3/TRBV12-4 | . | few | CASTRPESNEKLFF | TGTGCCAGCACCCGTCCGGAGTCTAATGAAAAACTGTTTTTT
TRBJ1-2 | TRBV2 | . | few | CASILNPNYGYTF | TGTGCCAGCATCCTAAACCCTAACTATGGCTACACCTTC
TRBJ2-3 | TRBV18 | . | few | CASSPRAASTDTQYF | TGTGCCAGCTCACCAAGGGCAGCTAGCACAGATACGCAGTATTTT
TRBJ2-3 | TRBV10-3 | TRBD2 | many | CAISESSGGRTDTQYF | TGTGCCATCAGTGAGTCGAGCGGGGGACGCACAGATACGCAGTATTTT
TRBJ2-6 | TRBV2 | TRBD1 | many | CASIPGQGAAGANVLTF | TGTGCCAGCATTCCAGGACAGGGGGCGGCTGGGGCCAACGTCCTGACTTTC
TRBJ1-2 | TRBV29-1 | . | many | CSVPGSGFLYGYTF | TGCAGCGTTCCGGGATCAGGCTTTCTCTATGGCTACACCTTC
TRBJ2-3 | TRBV27 | . | few | CASSLIADTDTQYF | TGTGCCAGCAGTTTAATAGCGGACACAGATACGCAGTATTTT
TRBJ2-5 | TRBV29-1 | TRBD2 | many | CTGDSLAGDGETQYF | TGCACGGGGGATTCACTAGCGGGGGATGGGGAGACCCAGTACTTC
TRBJ1-5 | TRBV12-3/TRBV12-4 | . | few | CASSPPPQFQPQHF | TGTGCCAGCAGTCCCCCCCCCCAATTTCAGCCCCAGCATTTT
TRBJ2-2 | TRBV12-3/TRBV12-4 | TRBD2 | many | CASRRTSGTGELFF | TGTGCCAGCAGACGGACTAGCGGCACCGGGGAGCTGTTTTTT
TRBJ2-3 | TRBV6-1 | TRBD2 | . | CASSERGTSGLSTDTQYF | TGTGCCAGCAGTGAACGCGGGACTAGCGGTCTCAGCACAGATACGCAGTATTTT
TRBJ2-2 | TRBV2 | TRBD1 | many | CASLTGRYTGELFF | TGTGCCAGCCTGACAGGGCGATACACCGGGGAGCTGTTTTTT
TRBJ1-1 | TRBV5-1 | . | . | CASSPQGTGNTEAFF | TGCGCCAGCAGCCCCCAAGGGACCGGAAACACTGAAGCTTTCTTT
TRBJ2-1 | TRBV11-2 | . | few | CASSLVWGPYNEQFF | TGTGCCAGCAGCTTAGTGTGGGGGCCTTACAATGAGCAGTTCTTC
TRBJ1-2 | TRBV3-1 | . | few | CASSHQKRENYGYTF | TGTGCCAGCAGCCACCAAAAAAGGGAGAACTATGGCTACACCTTC
TRBJ2-1 | TRBV6-1 | . | few | CASRTYTPSHNEQFF | TGTGCCAGCAGGACATATACCCCGTCCCACAATGAGCAGTTCTTC
TRBJ2-7 | TRBV6-5 | TRBD2 | many | CATNYGASGNYEQYF | TGTGCCACCAATTACGGGGCTAGCGGCAACTACGAGCAGTACTTC
TRBJ2-2 | TRBV10-3 | TRBD1 | many | CAISVRGSTGELFF | TGTGCCATCAGTGTCAGGGGGAGCACCGGGGAGCTGTTTTTT
TRBJ1-5 | TRBV9 | . | many | CASSSEGGNQPQHF | TGTGCCAGCAGCTCGGAGGGGGGAAATCAGCCCCAGCATTTT
TRBJ2-1 | TRBV6-1 | . | few | CASSPQGPSYNEQFF | TGTGCCAGCAGTCCCCAGGGCCCCTCCTACAATGAGCAGTTCTTC
TRBJ2-3 | TRBV11-1 | . | . | CASSLDRWGGGLSTDTQYF | TGTGCCAGCAGCTTAGACCGTTGGGGCGGCGGACTTAGCACAGATACGCAGTATTTT
TRBJ2-1 | TRBV7-9 | . | few | CASSIQTVSRFF | TGTGCCAGCAGCATCCAGACAGTTAGTCGGTTCTTC
TRBJ1-2 | TRBV5-1 | . | many | CASSLGTTEVYGYTF | TGCGCCAGCAGCTTGGGTACCACCGAGGTCTATGGCTACACCTTC
TRBJ2-1 | TRBV20-1 | . | few | CSGTEVWVF | TGCAGTGGCACAGAAGTATGGGTCTTC
TRBJ1-2 | TRBV5-1 | . | . | CASSLATAPFVYGYTF | TGCGCCAGCAGCTTGGCAACCGCGCCTTTTGTCTATGGCTACACCTTC
TRBJ2-7 | TRBV20-1 | . | many | CSASSSRLPGHEQYF | TGCAGTGCTAGCTCTAGCAGGCTCCCGGGTCACGAGCAGTACTTC
TRBJ1-2 | TRBV5-4 | TRBD1 | . | CASSQMTGGYGYTF | TGTGCCAGCAGCCAGATGACAGGGGGCTACGGCTACACCTTC
TRBJ2-2 | TRBV5-1 | . | many | CASSLPGVDTGELFF | TGCGCCAGCAGCTTGCCGGGGGTGGACACCGGGGAGCTGTTTTTT
TRBJ2-2 | TRBV20-1 | . | few | CSASTGWSNTGELFF | TGCAGTGCTAGTACAGGGTGGTCGAACACCGGGGAGCTGTTTTTT
TRBJ2-7 | TRBV2 | . | many | CASSPTYEQYF | TGTGCCAGCAGTCCTACCTACGAGCAGTACTTC
TRBJ1-3 | TRBV29-1 | . | few | CSVETGVGNTIYF | TGCAGCGTTGAAACCGGGGTTGGAAACACCATATATTTT
TRBJ2-6 | TRBV12-3/TRBV12-4 | TRBD1 | few | CASSPDRGSWANVLTF | TGTGCCAGCAGTCCCGACAGGGGGTCCTGGGCCAACGTCCTGACTTTC
TRBJ1-6 | TRBV7-9 | TRBD1 | . | CASSLGGTDNSPLHF | TGTGCCAGCAGCTTGGGCGGGACAGATAATTCACCCCTCCACTTT
TRBJ1-2 | TRBV12-3/TRBV12-4 | . | few | CASSLYVAGNYGYTF | TGTGCCAGCAGTTTGTACGTCGCAGGAAACTATGGCTACACCTTC
TRBJ2-5 | TRBV10-3 | TRBD1 | many | CAITTGAEETQYF | TGTGCCATAACTACAGGGGCGGAAGAGACCCAGTACTTC